The T cell receptor beta chain described here comes from a study of T-cell reconstitution after alpha-beta-depleted transplantation in children (dated by TCRdb to 2016 to 2018). Study-level background: The study quantitatively tracked T-cell immune reconstitution after TCRalphabeta/CD19-depleted allogeneic hematopoietic cell transplantation in children using TCR repertoire profiling. General conclusions and limits of the study: Hyperexpanded clone frequencies declined over subsequent months; after one year, T-cell counts and TCRbeta diversity were mostly attributed to newly produced T cells. In some patients, the high TCRbeta diversity seen at day 60 was put down to recipient T cells and intrathymic progenitors that had survived conditioning. About two months after transplant, the apparently early recovery of alphabetaT-cell counts reportedly depended on just several hundred clones that had expanded rapidly and came from non-depleted graft cells.

The sample holds many counts of this clonotype. Its antigen target is currently unknown. One base away there is no much larger clone; base qualities are not given. The label giving this sample's treatment or condition can be read as: allogeneic hematopoietic cell transplantation with graft depleted of TCRalphabeta T cells and CD19 B cells. The children who served as transplant recipients had been given grafts of TCRalphabeta/CD19-depleted allogeneic hematopoietic cells. Inclusive of the bounding cysteine and phenylalanine, the CDR3 is 14 residues long. Solely the CDR3 DNA is kept, with 42 bases framed from the first base. V and J are trimmed by 2 bases and 0 bases, and the gene matches miss 0 bases of the junction. According to the germline V gene, CDR1 reads SGHRS and CDR2 reads YFSETQ. Library method: PCR. Sequenced on an Illumina HiSeq 2500. To normalize quantification of the TCRbeta repertoire, the TCR libraries were built with molecular barcoding that relied on unique molecular identifiers. TCRdb reprocessing: public reads trimmed at Q25 with fastp, clones called with MiXCR, in-frame beta chains kept. Every entry covers one CDR3 protein and lists the most common genes and DNA from its rows. Present in this sample are 200,000 to 250,000 distinct CDR3 sequences, about a tenth of which were seen just once. Of the sample, 28% is held by the ten largest clones.

The rearrangement combines TRBV5-1 with TRBJ2-3, with 7 bases aligning to TRBD2. The input for sequencing was PBMCs, taken before TCRalphabeta/CD19-depleted stem cell transplant. The receptor comes from a child younger than two with acute myeloid leukemia, due to receive a stem cell transplant. The nucleotide sequence is TGCGCCAGCAGCTTTAGCGGGAGCACAGATACGCAGTATTTT. The encoded protein is CASSFSGSTDTQYF.